This T cell receptor beta chain was documented in a study of persistence of HIV-infected CD4 T cells (dated by TCRdb to between 2020 and 2021). Background on the whole study: Suppressive ART had been received by participants for a median of roughly 8 years. The clonality of all cells in each sorted population was measured by TCRbeta sequencing, and the clonality of infected cells was measured by proviral sequencing. Peripheral blood samples of up to about 200 mL were obtained at multiple time points, with the exception of two participants, for whom leukapheresis was performed at a single time point. Anti-CD3/anti-CD28 stimulation activated a higher proportion of cells, with a lower memory fraction, than antigen stimulation. The study isolated CMV- and HIV-1 Gag-responding CD4+ T cells from ART-treated individuals to examine antigen-driven clonal expansion of HIV-1-infected cells. For the TCR cluster analysis across participants, 8 participants were included for CMV and 6 or 7 participants for Gag. General conclusions and limits of the study: Within the same sorted populations, how oligoclonal the TCRs were correlated with how oligoclonal the proviruses were. TCRbeta richness in CMV- and Gag-responding cells was significantly lower than in anti-CD3/anti-CD28-responding cells; CMV-responding cells had higher oligoclonality than CD3/CD28-stimulated and Gag-responding cells. Degenerate expanded CDR3beta sequences were enriched in antigen-responding cells, suggesting convergent selection of CD4+ responses to CMV and Gag. Few individuals were included in the study, and only a limited range of antigens was tested. Because the TCR analyses were done in bulk, restricting them to just the rare CMV-responding cells that actually carried HIV-1 proviruses was not possible.

Spanning cysteine to phenylalanine, the CDR3 consists of 17 amino acids. Only the CDR3 region is kept as DNA, spanning 51 bases read in frame from base 1. CDR1 is given as KGHDR and CDR2 as SFDVKD, both from the germline V gene. Trimming removed 4 bases from V and 2 bases from J; the gene matches leave 7 bases unexplained. This sample's treatment or condition label indicates: suppressive antiretroviral therapy. As a nonspecific positive control representing the CD4+ T cell repertoire, cells were stimulated with anti-CD3/anti-CD28 magnetic beads. CD4+ T cells that responded were sorted based on upregulation of both CD40 ligand and CD69. Participants were HIV-1-infected adults who started suppressive ART during chronic infection. Plasma HIV-1 RNA had been undetectable (below 50 copies/mL) in participants for at least 4 years. To be included, participants needed a CD4+ T cell count above 400 cells/uL and a positive CMV serology. Before stimulation, PBMCs were isolated using density centrifugation and then depleted of CD8+ T cells. Stimulation of CD8-depleted PBMCs was carried out for around 19 hours with anti-CD28/CD49d costimulation, CD40-blocking antibody and enfuvirtide, to prevent new infections. Sorting was done on either a Beckman Coulter MoFlo Legacy or an XDP sorter, and propidium iodide was used to exclude dead cells. Genomic DNA was extracted with the QIAamp DNA Mini Kit for samples above one million cells, otherwise with the Quick-DNA Microprep Kit.

The immunoSEQ hsTCRB assay version 4 in survey mode was used to sequence TCRbeta repertoires from genomic DNA. For TCRbeta sequencing, genomic DNA was diluted to about 9.1 ng/uL, and up to roughly 1 ug was used per sample. For the original study's pipeline: TCRbeta data analysis was done in ImmunoSeq Analyzer 3.0, and diversity was calculated on productive nucleotide rearrangements. The improved Chao index was used to estimate lower-bound TCR diversity, and the Gini coefficient was used to estimate clonality using the Immunarch R package. When different nucleotide rearrangements encoded the same CDR3beta amino acid sequence, each rearrangement was treated as a distinct clonotype. Differential abundance analysis found TCRbeta sequences that were significantly enriched in antigen-responding cells compared with anti-CD3/anti-CD28-activated cells. Using predicted peptide-MHC specificity as the basis, GLIPH2 grouped TCRs into clusters, both for each participant individually and for the merged data sets that combined participants. The clones in this table, taken by TCRdb from immuneACCESS, are in-frame only. Not every clone is retained; where verified, under half of the shortfall comes from an unresolved V gene, and the cause of the rest is unknown. Clone size and the V and J calls come from that table; the DNA yielded D and trimming. The sample records tens of thousands of clones, about nine tenths of which are singletons. Under 0.55% of the sample lies in the top ten.

Remarks on this clone: Its antigen is currently not known. Base qualities are not at hand, and no much larger clone is one base apart.

The clonotype was recovered from an adult woman with HIV who was CMV-seropositive. Sequencing used CD4+ T cells sorted from PBMCs after roughly 18-hour stimulation, obtained from a patient who received antiretroviral therapy. The cell subset or site tag for this specimen amounts to: CD40L+CD69+ CD4 T cells responding to anti-CD3/anti-CD28 beads, representing the overall repertoire. The V and J segments used are TRBV24-1 and TRBJ2-3; 11 middle bases align to TRBD1. The DNA sequence reads TGTGCCACCAGTGACCCGCGGACAGGGGGCCCCACAGATACGCAGTATTTT. This translates into CATSDPRTGGPTDTQYF.